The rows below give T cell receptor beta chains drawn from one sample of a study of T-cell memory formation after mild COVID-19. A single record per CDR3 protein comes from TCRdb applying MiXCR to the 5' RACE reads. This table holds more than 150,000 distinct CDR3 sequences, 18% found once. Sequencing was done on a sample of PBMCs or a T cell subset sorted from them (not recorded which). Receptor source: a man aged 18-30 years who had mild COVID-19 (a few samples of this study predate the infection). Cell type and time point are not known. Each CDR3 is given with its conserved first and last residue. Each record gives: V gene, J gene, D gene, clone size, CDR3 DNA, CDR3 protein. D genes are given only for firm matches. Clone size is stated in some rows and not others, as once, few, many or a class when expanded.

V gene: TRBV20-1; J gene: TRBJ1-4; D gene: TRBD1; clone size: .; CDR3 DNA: TGCAGTGCCCACGGACAGGGGGCGGGAGGCGAAAAACTGTTTTTT; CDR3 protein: CSAHGQGAGGEKLFF
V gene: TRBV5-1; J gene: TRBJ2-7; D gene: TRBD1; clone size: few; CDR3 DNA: TGCGCCAGCAGCTTCCAACAGGGGGACTACGAGCAGTACTTC; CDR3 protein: CASSFQQGDYEQYF
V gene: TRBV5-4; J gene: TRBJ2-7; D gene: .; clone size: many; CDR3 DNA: TGTGCCAGCAGCCTGGGCCTACAGGGCTACGAGCAGTACTTC; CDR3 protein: CASSLGLQGYEQYF
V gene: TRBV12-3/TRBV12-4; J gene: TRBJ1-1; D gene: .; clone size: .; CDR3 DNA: TGTGCCAGCACCCGCAGCCCGAACACTGAAGCTTTCTTT; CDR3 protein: CASTRSPNTEAFF
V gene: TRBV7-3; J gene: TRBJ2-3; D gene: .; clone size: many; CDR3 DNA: TGTGCCAGCAGCCGGGGCCTGACAGATACGCAGTATTTT; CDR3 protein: CASSRGLTDTQYF
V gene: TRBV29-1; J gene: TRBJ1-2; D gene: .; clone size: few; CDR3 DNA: TGCAGCGTTGGTGCAGGGGTAGGCTACACCTTC; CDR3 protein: CSVGAGVGYTF
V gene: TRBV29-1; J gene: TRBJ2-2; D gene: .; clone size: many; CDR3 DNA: TGCAGCGTCCTGACCCCGAACACCGGGGAGCTGTTTTTT; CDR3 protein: CSVLTPNTGELFF
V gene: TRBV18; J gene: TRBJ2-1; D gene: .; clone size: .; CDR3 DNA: TGTGCCAGCTCACCGGGGGGAGCCTACAATGAGCAGTTCTTC; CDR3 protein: CASSPGGAYNEQFF
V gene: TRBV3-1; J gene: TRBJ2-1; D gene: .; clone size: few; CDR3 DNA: TGTGCCAGCAGCCAAGATAGGACGGGGGATCCTGAGCAGTTCTTC; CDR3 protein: CASSQDRTGDPEQFF
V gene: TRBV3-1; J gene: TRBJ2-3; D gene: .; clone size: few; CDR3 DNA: TGTGCCAGCAGCGACGGGGATACGCAGTATTTT; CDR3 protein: CASSDGDTQYF
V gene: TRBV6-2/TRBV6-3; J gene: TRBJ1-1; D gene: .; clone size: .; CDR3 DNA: TGTGCCAGCAACCTCTGGGGGACTGAAGCTTTCTTT; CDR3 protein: CASNLWGTEAFF
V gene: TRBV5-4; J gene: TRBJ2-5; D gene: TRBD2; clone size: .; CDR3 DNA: TGTGCCAGCAGCTTGGCTAACAGCGGGGGATGGGAGACCCAGTACTTC; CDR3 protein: CASSLANSGGWETQYF
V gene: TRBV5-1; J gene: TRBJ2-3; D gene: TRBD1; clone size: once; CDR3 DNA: TGCGCCAGCAGCTTCGGGACAGGGGGCACAGATACGCAGTATTTT; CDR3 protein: CASSFGTGGTDTQYF
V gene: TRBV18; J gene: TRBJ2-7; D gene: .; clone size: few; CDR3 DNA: TGTGCCAGCTCACGGAGTCTGGGCTACGAGCAGTACTTC; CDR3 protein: CASSRSLGYEQYF
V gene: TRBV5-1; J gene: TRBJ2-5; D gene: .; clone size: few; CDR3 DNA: TGCGCCAGCAGCTTTAACCCGACGGGTGAAGAGACCCAGTACTTC; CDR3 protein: CASSFNPTGEETQYF
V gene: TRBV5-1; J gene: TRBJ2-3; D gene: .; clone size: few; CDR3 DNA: TGCGCCAGCTCTGCATCCAGCGCTACACCAGATACGCAGTATTTT; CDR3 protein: CASSASSATPDTQYF
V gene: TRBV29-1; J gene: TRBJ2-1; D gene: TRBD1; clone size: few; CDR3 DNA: TGCAGCGTTGAAGACCGACGACAGGGGGTGTACAATGAGCAGTTCTTC; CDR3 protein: CSVEDRRQGVYNEQFF
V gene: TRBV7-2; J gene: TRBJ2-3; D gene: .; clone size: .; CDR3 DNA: TGTGCCAGCAGCTTAAACGGTGGGGGTTCCGAAGATACGCAGTATTTT; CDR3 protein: CASSLNGGGSEDTQYF
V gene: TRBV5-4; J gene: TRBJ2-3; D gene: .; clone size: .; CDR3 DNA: TGTGCCAGCAGCTTGGCCCCCGACGCCACAGATACGCAGTATTTT; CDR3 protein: CASSLAPDATDTQYF
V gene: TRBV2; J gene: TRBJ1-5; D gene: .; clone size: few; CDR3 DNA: TGTGCCAGCAATCGAGAGGGGAATCAGCCCCAGCATTTT; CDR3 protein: CASNREGNQPQHF
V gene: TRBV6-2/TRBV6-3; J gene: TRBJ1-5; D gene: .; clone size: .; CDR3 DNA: TGTGCCAGCATCGAGGGGGGAGGCAATCAGCCCCAGCATTTT; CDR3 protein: CASIEGGGNQPQHF
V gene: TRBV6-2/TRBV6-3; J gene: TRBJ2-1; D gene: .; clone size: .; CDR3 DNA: TGTGCCAGCAGTTCCCTTGTAGGAGGTCACAATGAGCAGTTCTTC; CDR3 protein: CASSSLVGGHNEQFF
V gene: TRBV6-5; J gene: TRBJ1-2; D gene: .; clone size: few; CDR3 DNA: TGTGCCAGCAGTCCCGGACGGGGGGCGGCAGGCTACACCTTC; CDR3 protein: CASSPGRGAAGYTF
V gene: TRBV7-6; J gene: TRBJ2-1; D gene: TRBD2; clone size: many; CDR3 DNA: TGTGCCAGCAGAGCGGGGGGGCCGATCGATGAGCAGTTCTTC; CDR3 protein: CASRAGGPIDEQFF